This TCR beta chain was sequenced during a study of CD8+CD57+ T cells in acquired aplastic anemia. Study summary: Each DNA sample taken from sorted CD4+ and CD8+ cells came to around 3.4 ug on average. General study results and limits: Patients and controls were found to share some 30 CD8+ CDR3 sequences.

This clonotype has just a few counts. What it recognizes is unknown. V was pared by 3 bases and J by 4 bases, with 3 bases of the junction left unmatched. The CDR3 has 13 residues. In germline, CDR1 is GTSNPN, CDR2 SVGIG (reference sequence). CDR3 and TCR beta VDJ profiling relied on a genomic DNA template. TCRdb called the reads again in MiXCR, with one record for every CDR3 protein. The sample yields around 160,000 distinct CDR3 sequences, under 55% seen once. The sequenced patients had an expansion of CD8+CD57+ cells seen by flow cytometry. Each patient had severe acquired aplastic anemia. Source material: sorted CD4+, CD8+, or CD8+CD57+ T cells (not recorded which) from PBMCs. The TCR was taken from a human donor with aplastic anemia. The rearrangement uses TRBV30 and TRBJ2-3; TRBD1 matches at 8 bases. CDR3 nucleotide sequence: TGTGCCTGGAGAGAACAGGGGGCAGATACGCAGTATTTT. It translates to CAWREQGADTQYF.